The T cell receptor (beta chain) described here comes from a study of molecular identifiers for immune sequencing clone quantification listed by TCRdb under 2018. The study in broad terms: For a replicate experiment, RNA from around 20,000 or 99,000 naive CD8 T cells was divided into five aliquots, of which four were sequenced. This methods study used CD8 T cells to benchmark TCR RNA copy counting and molecular-identifier clustering-based TCR repertoire sequencing (MIDCIRS).

Beyond this particular receptor, the publication reports: In CMV-specific effector cells, over 97% of molecules were held by clones above 20 RNA copies, whereas under 1% of molecules were held by such clones in naive cells. The naive libraries included spiked-in Jurkat TCR RNA (roughly nine copies' worth), and this Jurkat TCR RNA is not part of the donor repertoire. When barcode sub-clustering was omitted, TCR diversity was inflated by chimeric consensus sequences, with chimeras reaching as high as 47%. Even against a background of 750,000 to 1,000,000 naive CD8 T cells, spiked-in Jurkat TCR RNA amounting to a single cell's worth was reported to be detectable. Highly expanded clone sizes could be underestimated if identical TCR molecules share a barcode. Modeling gave about 3 recovered TCR RNA copies per cell versus roughly 10 by digital PCR, implying approximately 30% capture efficiency.

Naive CD8 T cell libraries were made from approximately 20,000 to 1,000,000 sorted cells using 10%, 30% or 50% of purified RNA. On a BD FACSAria II, naive CD8 T cells were FACS-sorted as CD8+CD4-CCR7+CD45RA+ and collected into RLT Plus buffer. Detection sensitivity was tested by spiking Jurkat RNA equal to ten or so TCR copies' worth into samples containing roughly 18,000-1,000,000 naive CD8 T cells. Enrichment of CD8 T cells was performed with RosetteSep CD8+ T Cell Enrichment Cocktail and Ficoll-Paque, after which ACK red cell lysis was carried out. Including the terminal cysteine and phenylalanine, the CDR3 comprises 17 residues. This entry keeps only the CDR3 DNA: 51 bases, framed from base 1. V and J are trimmed by 7 bases and 4 bases, and the gene matches miss 14 bases of the junction. The germline V gene specifies SQVTM as CDR1 and ANQGSEA as CDR2. The method behind the library was PCR. The sequencing machine was an Illumina HiSeq 4000. Bulk TCR libraries were generated as previously described, with the TCR primers listed in Table S5 used. Purification of total RNA was performed with the Qiagen AllPrep DNA/RNA kit. Before analysis, reads from multiple sequencing runs of the same library were pooled. For the original study's pipeline: Reads were retained only if their TCR constant sequence matched exactly, and those retained reads were trimmed to 150 nt and grouped according to their 12-nt molecular barcodes. Reads inside each barcode group were sub-clustered using a 15% Levenshtein threshold, and a quality-weighted consensus sequence was constructed for each RNA molecule. Non-functional sequences were excluded, and lower-count sequences lying one edit away from another sequence were also excluded. On the basis of fitting two negative binomial distributions, barcode sub-clusters with fewer than 20% of the maximum read count were discarded. TCRdb handled the public reads itself, with Q25 trimming in fastp and clone calling in MiXCR, and kept productive beta chains. Rows merge per CDR3 protein into single entries with the most common DNA and genes. TCRdb's processing, not the authors', yielded these V and J calls. The sample data list more than 450,000 distinct CDR3 sequences, and about 22% of these were observed just once. The ten largest make up around 0.86% of the sample.

This clonotype came up many times. Its antigen is not yet known. Within one base of it there is no much larger clone, and no base qualities were kept. Here the chain combines TRBV29-1 and TRBJ2-6; 9 bases in the junction line up with TRBD1. The source material was naive CD8+ T cells from blood, with Jurkat cell RNA spiked in. The label giving this sample's cell subset or site can be read as: FACS-sorted CD8+CD4-CCR7+CD45RA+ naive T cells. The TCR was taken from a human donor in good health. Some libraries in this study had Jurkat cell RNA spiked in. The CDR3 protein sequence reads: CSAQMRTGDGGANVLTF. The nucleotide sequence reads TGCAGCGCCCAGATGAGGACAGGGGACGGCGGGGCCAACGTCCTGACTTTC. With the portions outside the CDR3 filled from the reference TRBV29-1 and TRBJ2-6 genes, the complete variable region becomes SAVISQKPSRDICQRGTSLTIQCQVDSQVTMMFWYRQQPGQSLTLIATANQGSEATYESGFVIDKFPISRPNLTFSTLTVSNMSPEDSSIYLCSAQMRTGDGGANVLTFGAGSRLTVL.